This is a list of T cell receptor beta chains from one sample in a study of blood T cell repertoires in COVID-19. Generated by immunoSEQ multiplex PCR, the TCRdb table keeps only in-frame clones and is missing some. The table lists roughly 340,000 clones, 70% to 90% of them singletons. Sample: peripheral blood. Receptor source: a woman aged 30 to 39 with COVID-19, enrolled during active disease. Both conserved end residues are part of each CDR3. The order of the fields is J gene, V gene, CDR3 protein.

j_call: TRBJ2-3; v_call: TRBV19; cdr3_aa: CASSIRRGTRTQYF
j_call: TRBJ2-3; v_call: TRBV6-4; cdr3_aa: CASSDRGQDTQYF
j_call: TRBJ2-1; v_call: TRBV11-3; cdr3_aa: CASSLGRGGYNEQFF
j_call: TRBJ2-5; v_call: TRBV2; cdr3_aa: CASTDYQETQYF
j_call: TRBJ1-2; v_call: TRBV27; cdr3_aa: CASRPELGQFYGYTF
j_call: TRBJ1-5; v_call: TRBV2; cdr3_aa: CASHGGRSNQPQHF
j_call: TRBJ2-3; v_call: TRBV27; cdr3_aa: CASTLLSGGTDTQYF
j_call: TRBJ1-5; v_call: TRBV27; cdr3_aa: CASRGAGRWQPQHF
j_call: TRBJ2-1; v_call: TRBV27; cdr3_aa: CASSSLAGAYNEQFF
j_call: TRBJ1-5; v_call: TRBV2; cdr3_aa: CASSDGSGGRQPQHF
j_call: TRBJ2-3; v_call: TRBV7-6; cdr3_aa: CASSLGGMTGGTDTQYF
j_call: TRBJ2-2; v_call: TRBV6-2/TRBV6-3; cdr3_aa: CASSYSLAGAVGELFF
j_call: TRBJ1-3; v_call: TRBV28; cdr3_aa: CASSLGRLAGHSGNTIYF
j_call: TRBJ2-7; v_call: TRBV19; cdr3_aa: CASSPAQGVIGYEQYF
j_call: TRBJ1-2; v_call: TRBV2; cdr3_aa: CASPLLAEALGKGGYTF
j_call: TRBJ1-4; v_call: TRBV30; cdr3_aa: CASTAGAGEKLFF
j_call: TRBJ1-1; v_call: TRBV19; cdr3_aa: CASTYRGGTEAFF
j_call: TRBJ2-2; v_call: TRBV24-1; cdr3_aa: CATASPETGWNTGELFF
j_call: TRBJ2-2; v_call: TRBV2; cdr3_aa: CASITGTTNTGELFF
j_call: TRBJ2-5; v_call: TRBV11-2; cdr3_aa: CASSSLTGKRETQYF
j_call: TRBJ1-2; v_call: TRBV6-6; cdr3_aa: CASRIREEYGYTF
j_call: TRBJ1-5; v_call: TRBV6-6; cdr3_aa: CASSPGVQPQHF
j_call: TRBJ1-4; v_call: TRBV2; cdr3_aa: CASRLGQINEKLFF